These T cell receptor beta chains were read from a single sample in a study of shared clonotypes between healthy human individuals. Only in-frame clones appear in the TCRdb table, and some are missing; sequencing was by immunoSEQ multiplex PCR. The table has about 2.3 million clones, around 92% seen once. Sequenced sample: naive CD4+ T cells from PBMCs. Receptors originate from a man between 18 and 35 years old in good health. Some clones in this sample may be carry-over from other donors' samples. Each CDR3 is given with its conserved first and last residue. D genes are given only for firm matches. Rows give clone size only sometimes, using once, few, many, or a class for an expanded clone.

CDR3 protein: CASSLDRVGNQPQHF; CDR3 DNA: TGTGCCAGCAGTCTCGACAGGGTCGGTAATCAGCCCCAGCATTTT; J gene: TRBJ1-5; V gene: TRBV6-6; D gene: TRBD1; clone size: NA; CDR3 length: 15
CDR3 protein: CASSHYGTGTNQPQHF; CDR3 DNA: TGTGCCAGCAGCCATTACGGGACAGGGACCAATCAGCCCCAGCATTTT; J gene: TRBJ1-5; V gene: TRBV11-2; D gene: TRBD1; clone size: NA; CDR3 length: 16
CDR3 protein: CASSQIPGPLNTEAFF; CDR3 DNA: TGCGCCAGCAGCCAGATCCCCGGGCCCTTGAACACTGAAGCTTTCTTT; J gene: TRBJ1-1; V gene: TRBV4-1; D gene: NA; clone size: once; CDR3 length: 16
CDR3 protein: CASSFPGPTDTQYF; CDR3 DNA: TGCGCCAGCAGCTTCCCCGGACCCACAGATACGCAGTATTTT; J gene: TRBJ2-3; V gene: TRBV5-1; D gene: NA; clone size: NA; CDR3 length: 14
CDR3 protein: CAISVAGTGGQSNTGELFF; CDR3 DNA: TGTGCCATCAGTGTTGCCGGGACAGGGGGCCAATCGAACACCGGGGAGCTGTTTTTT; J gene: TRBJ2-2; V gene: TRBV10-3; D gene: TRBD1; clone size: NA; CDR3 length: 19
CDR3 protein: CASTPRGGLAGGKTQYF; CDR3 DNA: TGTGCCAGTACCCCCCGAGGGGGACTAGCGGGAGGGAAGACCCAGTACTTC; J gene: TRBJ2-5; V gene: TRBV19; D gene: TRBD2; clone size: once; CDR3 length: 17
CDR3 protein: CASSQQGGLNTGELFF; CDR3 DNA: TGTGCCAGCAGCCAACAGGGAGGATTGAACACCGGGGAGCTGTTTTTT; J gene: TRBJ2-2; V gene: TRBV7-7; D gene: NA; clone size: NA; CDR3 length: 16
CDR3 protein: CASSLRTSGNTGELFF; CDR3 DNA: TGTGCCAGCAGCCTCCGGACTAGCGGAAACACCGGGGAGCTGTTTTTT; J gene: TRBJ2-2; V gene: TRBV7-3; D gene: TRBD2; clone size: once; CDR3 length: 16
CDR3 protein: CASSRTTAGGLTEAFF; CDR3 DNA: TGTGCCAGCAGTCGAACGACTGCTGGGGGCCTCACTGAAGCTTTCTTT; J gene: TRBJ1-1; V gene: TRBV6-6; D gene: NA; clone size: NA; CDR3 length: 16
CDR3 protein: CASSQDRGVIYEQYF; CDR3 DNA: TGTGCCAGCAGCCAGGACAGGGGGGTAATCTACGAGCAGTACTTC; J gene: TRBJ2-7; V gene: TRBV28; D gene: TRBD1; clone size: NA; CDR3 length: 15
CDR3 protein: CAWSIPGGNTEAFF; CDR3 DNA: TGTGCCTGGAGTATCCCCGGGGGGAACACTGAAGCTTTCTTT; J gene: TRBJ1-1; V gene: TRBV30; D gene: NA; clone size: NA; CDR3 length: 14
CDR3 protein: CASNGQGIGELFF; CDR3 DNA: TGTGCCAGCAACGGACAGGGGATCGGGGAGCTGTTTTTT; J gene: TRBJ2-2; V gene: TRBV11-2; D gene: TRBD1; clone size: once; CDR3 length: 13
CDR3 protein: CASSLFSLGTGNEQFF; CDR3 DNA: TGTGCCAGCAGCTTATTCTCACTTGGGACAGGCAATGAGCAGTTCTTC; J gene: TRBJ2-1; V gene: TRBV7-3; D gene: TRBD1; clone size: NA; CDR3 length: 16